What follows are 24 T cell receptor beta chains derived from one specimen sequenced in a study of T cells in Graves' hyperthyroidism and ophthalmopathy. TCR beta CDR3 sequences were amplified from RNA transcripts. First-round RT-PCR with HTBI primers amplified the TCR CDR3 region. Each CDR3 protein gets one entry after TCRdb re-called the multiplex PCR reads with MiXCR. This repertoire shows 380,000 or so distinct CDR3 sequences, over 11% found once; its top ten account for roughly 24%. Sequencing was carried out using blood. All receptors derive from a woman aged 25-40 years with Graves' hyperthyroidism.

As concerns this clonotype: Its ends do not fully match the called genes, so a read error is possible. CDR3 in DNA: TGCAGCGTCCCCTCAGGGTACCAAGAGACCCAATACTTC. The encoded protein is CSVPSGYQETQYF. This chain links TRBV29-1 with TRBJ2-5; a possible D gene is TRBD1 (5 bases). The CDR3 has 13 amino acids. CDR1 is SQVTM and CDR2 is ANQGSEA in the germline V gene.

This clonotype was seen a handful of times. The CDR3 sequence: CASTRDSKAFF. The CDR3 coding sequence is TGCGCCAGCACCCGGGACTCCAAGGCTTTCTTT. This rearrangement joins TRBV5-1 to TRBJ1-1, with D possibly being TRBD1 (5 bases). Trimming shortened V by 6 bases and J by 11 bases, and 14 bases separated the two germline ends. The germline V gene has CDR1 SGHRS and CDR2 YFSETQ. This CDR3 region has 11 residues.

This clonotype has a count of ten or more. This chain links TRBV28 with TRBJ2-7, with D perhaps assigned TRBD1 or TRBD2 (5 bases each). Germline CDR1 is MDHEN and CDR2 is SYDVKM. The CDR3 runs to 12 residues. Trimming cost V 6 bases and J 5 bases, with 11 bases left between them. CDR3 sequence reads: CASRRGVNEQYF. The CDR3 DNA sequence: TGTGCCAGCAGAAGAGGGGTGAACGAGCAGTACTTC.

A few counts support this clonotype. J is TRBJ1-1 and V is TRBV7-9; TRBD1 agrees at 8 bases. Germline lookup yields CDR1 SEHNR and CDR2 FQNEAQ (reference sequence). CDR3 size: 14 residues. V dropped 7 bases and J dropped 3; count of bases not matched to a gene: 7. The CDR3 sequence: CASIVSRGHTEAFF. CDR3 sequence (DNA): TGTGCCAGCATCGTATCCAGGGGGCACACTGAAGCTTTCTTT.

This clonotype occurred a few times. The chain carries TRBV19 and TRBJ1-5; the match to TRBD1 covers 7 bases. The CDR3 is 15 amino acids. CDR1 is LNHDA and CDR2 is SQIVND in the germline V gene (reference sequence). Trimming cost V 10 bases and J 6 bases; bases outside gene matches: 15. The CDR3 sequence: CATSQRAGDSQPQHF. Written as DNA, the CDR3 is TGTGCCACCTCCCAGCGGGCAGGGGACAGTCAGCCCCAGCATTTT.

This clonotype has just one count. The chain combines TRBV20-1 with TRBJ1-5; D call uncertain. This CDR3 has 14 amino acids. Germline V gene lookup returns CDR1 DFQATT and CDR2 SNEGSKA (reference sequence). Trimming took 3 bases from V and 0 from J, leaving 9 bases between them. This CDR3 reads CSASGRLSNQPQHF. CDR3 nucleotide sequence: TGCAGTGCTAGCGGCAGGCTTAGCAATCAGCCCCAGCATTTT.

This clonotype was detected many times. The chain carries TRBV20-1 and TRBJ2-7; 8 bases match TRBD1. The germline gives CDR1 DFQATT, CDR2 SNEGSKA (reference sequence). V gave up 5 bases and J gave up 0 bases; unmatched junction bases: 0. The length of the CDR3 is 12 residues. The CDR3 is CSAGQGSYEQYF. The CDR3 DNA reads as TGCAGTGCTGGACAGGGCTCCTACGAGCAGTACTTC.

This clonotype has more than one count but fewer than ten. CDR3 amino acids: CASSRSGMNEQFF. In DNA, the CDR3 is TGTGCCAGTAGTAGGTCAGGGATGAATGAGCAGTTCTTC. The chain combines TRBV19 with TRBJ2-1; possibly TRBD1 for D (5 bases). The V end lost 4 bases, the J end lost 7 bases, and 11 bases lay between the germline ends. The germline gives CDR1 LNHDA, CDR2 SQIVND (reference sequence). This CDR3 is built from 13 residues.

The gene calls are TRBV11-2 and TRBJ2-2, with 7 bases matching TRBD2. CDR1 and CDR2 (germline): SGHAT, FQNNGV. This CDR3 is 17 amino acids long. V was pared by 4 bases and J by 8 bases, with 16 bases of the junction left unmatched. CDR3 in amino acids: CASSSSGTKSMGGELFF. CDR3 DNA: TGTGCCAGCAGCTCCTCCGGGACTAAATCGATGGGTGGGGAGCTGTTTTTT.

This clonotype was recorded many times. J is TRBJ2-1 and V is TRBV20-1; 10 bases align to TRBD2. V gave up 0 bases and J gave up 1 base; unmatched junction bases: 6. Germline V gives CDR1 DFQATT, CDR2 SNEGSKA (reference sequence). CDR3 length equals 17 residues. The CDR3 is CSARDLSGRGSYNEQFF. The CDR3 DNA follows: TGCAGTGCTAGAGATCTCAGCGGGAGGGGATCCTACAATGAGCAGTTCTTC.

This clonotype was observed a few times. The chain recombines TRBV29-1 with TRBJ2-5; 11 bases are a match to TRBD1. Looked up from germline, CDR1 is SQVTM and CDR2 is ANQGSEA. The V and J ends lost 3 bases and 5 bases, in that order; junction bases with no gene match: 11. CDR3 length: 16 residues. The CDR3 region is CSVEGTGTGGSETQYF. CDR3 coding DNA: TGCAGCGTTGAGGGTACCGGGACAGGGGGTTCGGAGACCCAGTACTTC.

The chain is built from TRBV15 and TRBJ2-1; D is ambiguous. Trimming pared 5 bases from V and 6 bases from J, leaving 14 bases between. This CDR3 is 14 amino acids long. Looked up from germline, CDR1 is LNHNV and CDR2 is YYDKDF (reference sequence). The CDR3 loop reads CATSRRPRFNEQFF. The CDR3 coding sequence is TGTGCCACCAGCCGCCGACCTCGATTCAATGAGCAGTTCTTC.

The table lists this clonotype with many counts. V usage is TRBV5-1 and J usage is TRBJ2-7; the D gene is possibly TRBD2 (6 bases). Germline lookup yields CDR1 SGHRS and CDR2 YFSETQ. The CDR3 extends over 15 amino acids. The germline V and J ends were trimmed by 4 bases and 2 bases, with 16 bases remaining between them. CDR3 DNA sequence: TGCGCCAGCAGCCCTCTCGGAGGGGTCACCTACGAGCAGTACTTC. Amino acid sequence: CASSPLGGVTYEQYF.

This clonotype was observed at least ten times. The chain is built from TRBV29-1 and TRBJ2-2; a possible D gene is TRBD2 (5 bases). The CDR3 extends over 13 amino acids. The germline gives CDR1 SQVTM, CDR2 ANQGSEA. V was trimmed by 5 bases and J by 6 bases, leaving 13 bases between them. CDR3 amino acids: CSVKRDYAGELFF. The DNA for the CDR3 is TGCAGCGTTAAACGGGATTACGCCGGGGAGCTGTTTTTT.

Many counts were recorded for this clonotype. The V call is TRBV5-4, the J call TRBJ2-2; TRBD1 matches 8 bases. This CDR3 comprises 15 residues. J lost 3 bases, V lost 0 bases, and 1 base had no gene match. Germline V CDR1 and CDR2: SGHNT, YYREEE (reference sequence). CDR3 sequence reads: CASSLGQGYTGELFF. The CDR3 coding sequence is TGTGCCAGCAGCTTGGGACAGGGGTACACCGGGGAGCTGTTTTTT. The full variable domain, completed using reference TRBV5-4 and TRBJ2-2, is ETGVTQSPTHLIKTRGQQVTLRCSSQSGHNTVSWYQQALGQGPQFIFQYYREEENGRGNFPPRFSGLQFPNYSSELNVNALELDDSALYLCASSLGQGYTGELFFGEGSRLTVL.

The chain uses TRBV7-6 and TRBJ1-3; D possibly corresponds to TRBD1 (5 bases). The CDR3 length is 12 residues. The germline V gene has CDR1 SGHVS and CDR2 FNYEAQ. The V and J ends lost 11 bases and 0 bases respectively, with 8 bases between them. CDR3 protein: CAVGGSGNTIYF. In nucleotides, the CDR3 is TGTGCCGTGGGGGGCTCTGGAAACACCATATATTTT.

In this sample, this clonotype turned up many times. The chain joins TRBV12-3 or TRBV12-4 to TRBJ2-5; 14 nucleotides match TRBD2. This CDR3 has 17 residues. V shed 6 bases, J shed 1 base, and the junction held 7 bases outside the gene matches. In DNA, the CDR3 is TGTGCCAGCAGACCGGGACTAGCGGGAGAGCTCCAAGAGACCCAGTACTTC. It codes for CASRPGLAGELQETQYF.

This clonotype was found a few times. The chain links TRBV6-1 to TRBJ1-6, with 12 bases fitting TRBD1. Germline CDR1 and CDR2: MNHNS and SASEGT. The CDR3 totals 16 residues. The trim removed 5 bases at V and 7 bases at J, leaving 6 bases unmatched. The CDR3 DNA reads as TGTGCCAGCAGTTTAGGGACAGGGGGCCCGAATTCACCCCTCCACTTT. It encodes CASSLGTGGPNSPLHF.

This clonotype turned up a few times. V is TRBV5-1 and J is TRBJ2-2; weak D call: TRBD1 (6 bases). The CDR3 is 16 amino acids. The germline gives CDR1 SGHRS, CDR2 YFSETQ. V lost 1 base and J 6 bases, leaving 16 bases between the germline ends. Here the CDR3 reads CASSLLLRQGPGELFF. The CDR3 DNA reads TGCGCCAGCAGCTTGCTTCTGCGGCAGGGGCCCGGGGAGCTGTTTTTT.

In its sample, this clonotype was seen many times. The J gene is TRBJ2-7, the V gene TRBV20-1; 7 bases line up with TRBD1. The germline V gene encodes CDR1 DFQATT and CDR2 SNEGSKA (reference sequence). The CDR3 totals 15 residues. Trimming cost V 6 bases and J 1 base; bases outside gene matches: 12. The chain's CDR3 is CSAISRRDSSYEQYF. CDR3 nucleotide sequence: TGCAGTGCCATATCCCGCCGGGACAGTTCCTACGAGCAGTACTTC.

Many counts were recorded for this clonotype. The genes are TRBV27 and TRBJ2-1, with D maybe TRBD1 (5 bases). CDR1 and CDR2 from the germline V gene are MNHEY and SMNVEV (reference sequence). V lost 0 bases, J lost 13 bases, and 10 bases lay in between. This CDR3 is 12 amino acids long. DNA of the CDR3: TGTGCCAGCAGTTTATCGGGGCCCCCCCAGTTCTTC. Translating gives CASSLSGPPQFF.

This clonotype has ten or more counts. The rearrangement joins TRBV2 to TRBJ2-7; 11 bases match TRBD2. CDR1 is SNHLY, CDR2 FYNNEI, per germline. The ends lost 6 bases at V and 2 bases at J; junction bases unmatched: 0. The length of the CDR3 is 13 residues. The CDR3 spells CASRLAGAYEQYF. The CDR3 nucleotides read TGTGCCAGCAGACTAGCGGGAGCCTACGAGCAGTACTTC. Full variable domain (outside the CDR3, taken from reference TRBV2 and TRBJ2-7): EPEVTQTPSHQVTQMGQEVILRCVPISNHLYFYWYRQILGQKVEFLVSFYNNEISEKSEIFDDQFSVERPDGSNFTLKIRSTKLEDSAMYFCASRLAGAYEQYFGPGTRLTVT.

This chain links TRBV3-1 with TRBJ1-1; D is possibly TRBD1 (5 bases). V dropped 3 bases and J dropped 4 bases, with 9 bases sitting between them. Germline V gene data show CDR1 as LGHDT and CDR2 as YNNKEL (reference sequence). The CDR3 sequence is 13 residues long. The CDR3 bases are TGTGCCAGCAGCCACAACGGGGCCACTGAAGCTTTCTTT. Its protein product is CASSHNGATEAFF.

This clonotype was recorded many times. This chain connects TRBV11-2 to TRBJ2-7; 13 nucleotides agree with TRBD2. J was trimmed by 4 bases and V by 6 bases; bases with no gene match: 9. The CDR3 is 16 residues long. The germline V gene has CDR1 SGHAT and CDR2 FQNNGV. The CDR3 reads CASSPGLAGVGYEQYF. The CDR3 DNA reads TGTGCCAGCAGTCCAGGACTAGCGGGAGTCGGATACGAGCAGTACTTC.